This TCR beta chain was captured by sequencing in a study of blood T cell repertoires in COVID-19. Some clones are missing from TCRdb's copy, which holds only in-frame ones; the method was immunoSEQ multiplex PCR. The table lists 140,000 to 150,000 clones, roughly 81% of them singletons. V lost 3 bases to trimming and J lost 0 bases, with 7 bases between them. This CDR3 is built from 14 residues. Germline-derived CDR1 and CDR2 are SGDLS and YYNGEE. This clone was seen a handful of times. The chain recombines TRBV9 with TRBJ1-3, with TRBD1 as a possible D gene (5 bases). The receptor's source is a human donor with acute or convalescent COVID-19. The donor label of this sample is uncertain. Material: peripheral blood. CDR3 sequence (DNA): TGTGCCAGCAGCGCACAGGCCTCTGGAAACACCATATATTTT. Translation: CASSAQASGNTIYF.